This record covers a single T cell receptor beta chain. The data belong to a study of cytomegalovirus exposure and HLA in healthy donors. Clones were read by immunoSEQ multiplex PCR, and TCRdb kept only the in-frame ones, dropping some. This sample yields roughly 95,000 clones, of which 85% are seen a single time; about 20% belongs to the top ten. The source of this sequence is a man aged 18 to 30 in good health and CMV-seropositive. Sequencing was performed on PBMCs.

The CDR3 reads CAWGLTDTQYF. The CDR3 nucleotides are TGTGCCTGGGGCCTCACAGATACGCAGTATTTT. This chain links TRBV30 with TRBJ2-3, with unresolved D. CDR1 is GTSNPN, CDR2 SVGIG, per germline (reference sequence). This CDR3 region has 11 residues. Trimming stripped 5 bases from V and 2 bases from J, with 5 bases between.